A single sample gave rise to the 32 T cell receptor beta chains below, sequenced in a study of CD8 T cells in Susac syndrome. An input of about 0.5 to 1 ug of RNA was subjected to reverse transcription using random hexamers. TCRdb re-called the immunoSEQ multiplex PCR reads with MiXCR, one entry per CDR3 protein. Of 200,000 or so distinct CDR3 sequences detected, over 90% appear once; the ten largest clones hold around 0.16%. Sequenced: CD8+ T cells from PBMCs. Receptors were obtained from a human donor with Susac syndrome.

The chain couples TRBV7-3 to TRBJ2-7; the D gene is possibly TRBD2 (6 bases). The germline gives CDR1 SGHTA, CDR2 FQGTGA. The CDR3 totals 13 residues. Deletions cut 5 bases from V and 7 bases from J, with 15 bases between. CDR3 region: CASSPGGAGEQYF. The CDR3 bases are TGTGCCAGCAGCCCCGGAGGGGCGGGGGAGCAGTACTTC.

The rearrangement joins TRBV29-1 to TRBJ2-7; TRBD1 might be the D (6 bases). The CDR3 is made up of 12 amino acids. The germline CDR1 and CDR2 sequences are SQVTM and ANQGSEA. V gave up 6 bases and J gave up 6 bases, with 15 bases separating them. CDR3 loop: CSVQGWVGEQYF. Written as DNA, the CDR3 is TGCAGCGTACAGGGTTGGGTCGGCGAGCAGTACTTC.

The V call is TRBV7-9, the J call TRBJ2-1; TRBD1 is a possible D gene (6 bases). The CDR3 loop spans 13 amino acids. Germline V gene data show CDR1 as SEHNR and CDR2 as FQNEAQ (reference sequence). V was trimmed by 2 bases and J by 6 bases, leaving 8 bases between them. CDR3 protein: CASSLPQGNEQFF. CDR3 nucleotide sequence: TGTGCCAGCAGCTTACCACAGGGCAATGAGCAGTTCTTC.

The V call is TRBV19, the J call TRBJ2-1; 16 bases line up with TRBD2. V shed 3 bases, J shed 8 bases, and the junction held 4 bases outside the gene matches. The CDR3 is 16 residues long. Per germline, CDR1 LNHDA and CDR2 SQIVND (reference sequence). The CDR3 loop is CASSMRGLAGGDEQFF. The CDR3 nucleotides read TGTGCCAGTAGTATGCGGGGACTAGCGGGGGGGGATGAGCAGTTCTTC.

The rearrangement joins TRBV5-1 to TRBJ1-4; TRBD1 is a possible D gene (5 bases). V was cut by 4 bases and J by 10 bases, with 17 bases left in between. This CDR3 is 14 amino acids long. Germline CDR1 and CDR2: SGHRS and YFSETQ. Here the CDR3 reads CASSQGDPMGKLFF. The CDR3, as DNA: TGCGCCAGCAGCCAGGGAGACCCAATGGGAAAACTGTTTTTT.

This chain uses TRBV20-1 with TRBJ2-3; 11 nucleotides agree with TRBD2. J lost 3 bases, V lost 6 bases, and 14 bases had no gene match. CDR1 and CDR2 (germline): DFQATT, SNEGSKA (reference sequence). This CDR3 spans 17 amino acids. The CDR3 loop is CSAKGVVAGGKTDTQYF. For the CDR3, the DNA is TGCAGTGCAAAAGGTGTGGTAGCGGGAGGGAAGACAGATACGCAGTATTTT.

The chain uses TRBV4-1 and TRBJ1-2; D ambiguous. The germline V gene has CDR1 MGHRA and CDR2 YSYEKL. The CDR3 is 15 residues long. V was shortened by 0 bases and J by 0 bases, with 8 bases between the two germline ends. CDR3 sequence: CASSQEDSTNYGYTF. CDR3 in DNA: TGCGCCAGCAGCCAAGAGGACTCAACTAACTATGGCTACACCTTC.

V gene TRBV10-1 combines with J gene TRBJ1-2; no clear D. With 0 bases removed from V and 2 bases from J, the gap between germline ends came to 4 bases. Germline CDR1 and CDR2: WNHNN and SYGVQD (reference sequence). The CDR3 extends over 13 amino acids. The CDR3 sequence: CASSESGNYGYTF. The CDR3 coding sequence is TGCGCCAGCAGTGAGTCTGGGAACTATGGCTACACCTTC.

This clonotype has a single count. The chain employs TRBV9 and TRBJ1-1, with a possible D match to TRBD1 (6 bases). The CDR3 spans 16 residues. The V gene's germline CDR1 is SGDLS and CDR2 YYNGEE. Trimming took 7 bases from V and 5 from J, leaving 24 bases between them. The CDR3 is CASGLSSIGGATEAFF. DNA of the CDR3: TGTGCCAGCGGATTGTCGTCCATCGGGGGGGCTACTGAAGCTTTCTTT.

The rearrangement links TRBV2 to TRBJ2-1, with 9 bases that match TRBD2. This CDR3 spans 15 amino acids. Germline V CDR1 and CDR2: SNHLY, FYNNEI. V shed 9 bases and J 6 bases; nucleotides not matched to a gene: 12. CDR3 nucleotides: TGTGCCAGGACAGACCCTAGCGGGGCCCCCAATGAGCAGTTCTTC. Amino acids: CARTDPSGAPNEQFF. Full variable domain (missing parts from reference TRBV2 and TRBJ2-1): EPEVTQTPSHQVTQMGQEVILRCVPISNHLYFYWYRQILGQKVEFLVSFYNNEISEKSEIFDDQFSVERPDGSNFTLKIRSTKLEDSAMYFCARTDPSGAPNEQFFGPGTRLTVL.

CDR3 sequence reads: CASSLAGTGNEQFF. As DNA, the CDR3 is TGTGCCAGCAGCTTAGCGGGAACGGGCAATGAGCAGTTCTTC. The V and J genes are TRBV11-3 and TRBJ2-1, with a weak D call TRBD2 (5 bases). Germline V lookup: CDR1 SGHNT, CDR2 YENEEA. Trimming shortened V by 1 base and J by 6 bases, and 10 bases separated the two germline ends. The CDR3 length is 14 residues.

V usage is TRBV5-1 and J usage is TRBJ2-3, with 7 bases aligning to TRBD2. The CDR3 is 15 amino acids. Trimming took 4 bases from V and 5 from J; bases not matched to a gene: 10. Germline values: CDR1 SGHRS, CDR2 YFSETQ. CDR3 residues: CASSPGGGDVDTQYF. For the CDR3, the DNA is TGCGCCAGCAGCCCCGGGGGAGGGGATGTAGATACGCAGTATTTT.

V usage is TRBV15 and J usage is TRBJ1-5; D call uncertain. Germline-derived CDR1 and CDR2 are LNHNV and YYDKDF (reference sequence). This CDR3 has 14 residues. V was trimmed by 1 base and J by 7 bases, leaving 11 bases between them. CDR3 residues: CATSRVTVDQPQHF. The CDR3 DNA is TGTGCCACCAGCAGAGTCACAGTAGACCAGCCCCAGCATTTT.

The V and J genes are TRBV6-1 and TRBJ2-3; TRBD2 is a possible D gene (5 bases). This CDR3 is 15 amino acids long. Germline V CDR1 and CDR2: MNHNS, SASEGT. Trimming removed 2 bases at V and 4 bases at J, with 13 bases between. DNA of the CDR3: TGTGCCAGCAGTGAAACGGGAATATGGGCAGATACGCAGTATTTT. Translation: CASSETGIWADTQYF.

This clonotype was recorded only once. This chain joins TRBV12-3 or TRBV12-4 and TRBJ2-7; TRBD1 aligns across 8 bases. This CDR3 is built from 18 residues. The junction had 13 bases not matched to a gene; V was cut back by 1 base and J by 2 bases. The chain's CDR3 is CASSLEHTPGQAAYEQYF. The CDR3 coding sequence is TGTGCCAGCAGTTTAGAACACACCCCGGGACAGGCGGCCTACGAGCAGTACTTC.

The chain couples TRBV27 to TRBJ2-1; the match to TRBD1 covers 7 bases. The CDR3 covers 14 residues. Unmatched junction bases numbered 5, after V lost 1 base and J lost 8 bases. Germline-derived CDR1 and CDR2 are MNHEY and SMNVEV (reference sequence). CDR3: CASSLYRDSHEQFF. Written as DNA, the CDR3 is TGTGCCAGCAGTTTATACAGGGACAGCCATGAGCAGTTCTTC.

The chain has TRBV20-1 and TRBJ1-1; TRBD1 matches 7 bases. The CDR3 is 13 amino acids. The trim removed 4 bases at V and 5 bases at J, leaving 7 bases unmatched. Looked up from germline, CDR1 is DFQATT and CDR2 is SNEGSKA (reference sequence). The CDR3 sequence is CSAKNGGQTEAFF. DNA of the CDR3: TGCAGTGCTAAAAATGGGGGACAGACTGAAGCTTTCTTT.

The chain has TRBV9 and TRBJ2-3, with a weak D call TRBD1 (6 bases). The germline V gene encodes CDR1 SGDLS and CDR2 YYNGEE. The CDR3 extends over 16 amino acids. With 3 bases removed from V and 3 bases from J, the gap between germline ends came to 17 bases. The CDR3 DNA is TGTGCCAGCAGCGGAAACAGGGTCCTCGGGACAGATACGCAGTATTTT. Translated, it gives CASSGNRVLGTDTQYF.

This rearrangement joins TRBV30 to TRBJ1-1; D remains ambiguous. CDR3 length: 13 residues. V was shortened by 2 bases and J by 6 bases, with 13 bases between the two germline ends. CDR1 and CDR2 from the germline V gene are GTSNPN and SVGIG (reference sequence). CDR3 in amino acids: CAWSTDMYAEAFF. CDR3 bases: TGTGCCTGGAGTACTGACATGTACGCTGAAGCTTTCTTT.

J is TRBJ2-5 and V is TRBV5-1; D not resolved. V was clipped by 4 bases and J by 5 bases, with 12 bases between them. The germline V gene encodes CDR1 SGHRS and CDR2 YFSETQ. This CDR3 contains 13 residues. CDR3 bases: TGCGCCAGCAGCGACCCTGATGTCGAGACCCAGTACTTC. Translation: CASSDPDVETQYF.

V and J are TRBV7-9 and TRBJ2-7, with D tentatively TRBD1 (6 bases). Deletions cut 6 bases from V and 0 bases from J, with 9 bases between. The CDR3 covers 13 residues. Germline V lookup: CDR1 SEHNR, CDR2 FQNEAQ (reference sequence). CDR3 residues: CASRPDSSYEQYF. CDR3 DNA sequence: TGTGCCAGCAGGCCGGACAGCTCCTACGAGCAGTACTTC.

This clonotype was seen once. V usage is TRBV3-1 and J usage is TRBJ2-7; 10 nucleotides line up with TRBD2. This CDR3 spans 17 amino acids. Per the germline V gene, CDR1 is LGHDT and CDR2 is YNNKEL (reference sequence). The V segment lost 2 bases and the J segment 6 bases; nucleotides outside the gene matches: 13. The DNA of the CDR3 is TGTGCCAGCAGCCAACACCATCTAGCGGGAGATCGGGTCGAGCAGTACTTC. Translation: CASSQHHLAGDRVEQYF.

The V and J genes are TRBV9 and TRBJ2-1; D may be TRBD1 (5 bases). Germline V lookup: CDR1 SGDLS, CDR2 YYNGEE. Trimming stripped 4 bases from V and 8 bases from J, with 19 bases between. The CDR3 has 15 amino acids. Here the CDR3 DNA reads TGTGCCAGCAGCCCAATAATGGGGCGGCAGCATGAGCAGTTCTTC. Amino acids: CASSPIMGRQHEQFF.

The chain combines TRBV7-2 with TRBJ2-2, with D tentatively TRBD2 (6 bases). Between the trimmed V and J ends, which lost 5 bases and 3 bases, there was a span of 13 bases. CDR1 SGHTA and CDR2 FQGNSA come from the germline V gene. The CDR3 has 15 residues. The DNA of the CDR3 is TGTGCCAGCAGCCAACCAGGGACTTACACCGGGGAGCTGTTTTTT. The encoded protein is CASSQPGTYTGELFF.

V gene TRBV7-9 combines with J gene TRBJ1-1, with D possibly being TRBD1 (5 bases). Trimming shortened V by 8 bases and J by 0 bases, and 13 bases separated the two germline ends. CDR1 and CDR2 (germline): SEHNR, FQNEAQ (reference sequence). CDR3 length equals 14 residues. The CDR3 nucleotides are TGTGCCAGCCTCCTAGGGGCTTTGAACACTGAAGCTTTCTTT. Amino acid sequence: CASLLGALNTEAFF.

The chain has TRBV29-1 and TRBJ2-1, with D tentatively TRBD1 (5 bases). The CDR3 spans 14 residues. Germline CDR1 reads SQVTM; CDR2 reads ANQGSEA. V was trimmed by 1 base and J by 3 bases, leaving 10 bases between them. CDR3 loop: CSVEGGRFYNEQFF. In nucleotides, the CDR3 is TGCAGCGTTGAAGGGGGCAGATTCTACAATGAGCAGTTCTTC.

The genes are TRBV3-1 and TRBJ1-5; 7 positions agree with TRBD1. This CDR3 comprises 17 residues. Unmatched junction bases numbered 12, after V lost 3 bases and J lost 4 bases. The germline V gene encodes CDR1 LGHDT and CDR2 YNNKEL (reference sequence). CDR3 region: CASSHTGEGAGNQPQHF. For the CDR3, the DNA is TGTGCCAGCAGCCATACAGGGGAGGGGGCTGGTAATCAGCCCCAGCATTTT. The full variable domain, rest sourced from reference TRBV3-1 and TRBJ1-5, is DTAVSQTPKYLVTQMGNDKSIKCEQNLGHDTMYWYKQDSKKFLKIMFSYNNKELIINETVPNRFSPKSPDKAHLNLHINSLELGDSAVYFCASSHTGEGAGNQPQHFGDGTRLSIL.

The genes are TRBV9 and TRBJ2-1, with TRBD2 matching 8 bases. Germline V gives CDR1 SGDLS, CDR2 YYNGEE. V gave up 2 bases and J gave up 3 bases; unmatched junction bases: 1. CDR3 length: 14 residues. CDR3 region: CASSVSGNYNEQFF. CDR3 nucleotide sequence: TGTGCCAGCAGCGTTAGCGGGAACTACAATGAGCAGTTCTTC.

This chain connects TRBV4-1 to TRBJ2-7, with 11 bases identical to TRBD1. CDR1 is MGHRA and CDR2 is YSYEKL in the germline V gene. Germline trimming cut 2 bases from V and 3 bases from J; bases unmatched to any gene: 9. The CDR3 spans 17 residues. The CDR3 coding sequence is TGCGCCAGCAGCCAATTGGGGGGGACAGGGGGGCTCTACGAGCAGTACTTC. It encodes CASSQLGGTGGLYEQYF.

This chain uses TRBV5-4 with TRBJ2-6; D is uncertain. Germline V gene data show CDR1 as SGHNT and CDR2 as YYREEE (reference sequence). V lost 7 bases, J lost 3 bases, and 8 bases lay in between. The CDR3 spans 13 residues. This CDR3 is CASLVSGANVLTF. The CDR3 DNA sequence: TGTGCCAGCCTCGTAAGTGGGGCCAACGTCCTGACTTTC.

CDR3 sequence: CASSDLGGNTEAFF. The DNA for the CDR3 is TGTGCCAGCAGTGACTTAGGAGGGAACACTGAAGCTTTCTTT. The chain combines TRBV6-1 with TRBJ1-1; D unclear. The CDR3 is made up of 14 amino acids. The germline gives CDR1 MNHNS, CDR2 SASEGT. V was clipped by 3 bases and J by 1 base, with 9 bases between them.

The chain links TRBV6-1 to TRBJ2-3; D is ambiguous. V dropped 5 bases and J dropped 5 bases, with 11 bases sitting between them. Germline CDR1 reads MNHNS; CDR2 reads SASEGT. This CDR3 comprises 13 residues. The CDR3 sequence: CASSKKPGDTQYF. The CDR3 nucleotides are TGTGCCAGCAGTAAGAAACCGGGAGATACGCAGTATTTT.